These 6 T cell receptor beta chains originate from one sample sequenced in a study of preoperative IRX-2 immunotherapy in early breast cancer. Treatment indicated: preoperative locoregional IRX-2 cytokine immunotherapy. The method was immunoSEQ multiplex PCR; TCRdb's version includes in-frame clones alone and lacks a portion of them. This sample has roughly 34,000 clones, with roughly nine tenths found just once. Sequences were derived from tumor tissue, sampled after IRX-2 immunotherapy. The receptors were sampled from a human donor with breast cancer.

The chain is built from TRBV6-1 and TRBJ2-2, with D unclear. The CDR3 consists of 13 residues. V lost 1 base and J lost 6, with 6 bases in between. Germline loops: CDR1 MNHNS, CDR2 SASEGT. The CDR3 bases are TGTGCCAGCAGTGAAGAGGTCGCCGGGGAGCTGTTTTTT. Its protein is CASSEEVAGELFF.

This clone was detected a few times. The chain links TRBV6-8 to TRBJ1-5; D gene ambiguous. Trimming took off 2 bases at V and 5 bases at J, with 10 bases between the two ends. This CDR3 region has 14 residues. Germline loops: CDR1 MNHGY, CDR2 SAAAGT. The CDR3 bases are TGTGCCAGCAGTTACCGAGGGTACTATCAGCCCCAGCATTTT. It translates to CASSYRGYYQPQHF.

J is TRBJ1-1 and V is TRBV6-8; D ambiguous. The V end was cut by 4 bases, the J end by 4 bases, with 7 bases between. Per the germline V gene, CDR1 is MNHGY and CDR2 is SAAAGT. The CDR3 extends over 12 amino acids. The CDR3 spells CASSWMGTEAFF. The CDR3 coding sequence is TGTGCCAGCAGTTGGATGGGCACTGAAGCTTTCTTT.

This chain uses TRBV6-8 with TRBJ1-4; 7 bases fit TRBD1. The germline CDR1 and CDR2 sequences are MNHGY and SAAAGT. The CDR3 is made up of 13 amino acids. V was clipped by 8 bases and J by 3 bases; unmatched bases: 3. CDR3 amino acids: CASRGTANEKLFF. The CDR3, as DNA: TGTGCCAGCCGGGGGACAGCTAATGAAAAACTGTTTTTT.

This chain links TRBV12-5 with TRBJ2-3; weak D call: TRBD2 (6 bases). Germline V gene data show CDR1 as LGHNT and CDR2 as FRNRAP. CDR3 size: 16 residues. The CDR3 nucleotides are TGTGCCACCCGGGTTAACACTGGCGGGGGCACAGATACGCAGTATTTT. This gives the protein CATRVNTGGGTDTQYF.

The V call is TRBV11-3, the J call TRBJ2-1; 11 bases align to TRBD2. The CDR3 runs to 15 residues. J gave up 4 bases and V 5 bases, and 4 bases lay outside the gene matches. Germline V gene sequence: CDR1 SGHNT, CDR2 YENEEA. CDR3 residues: CASSLGLADYNEQFF. CDR3 coding DNA: TGTGCCAGCAGCCTGGGACTAGCGGATTACAATGAGCAGTTCTTC.